The entry below gives a single T cell receptor (beta chain) sequence along with its context. This specimen comes from a study of T cell responses to AZD1222 COVID-19 vaccine. CDR3 length equals 14 residues. Germline V CDR1 and CDR2: SGHTA, FQGNSA. V gave up 3 bases and J gave up 6 bases; unmatched junction bases: 5. Generated by immunoSEQ multiplex PCR, the TCRdb table keeps only in-frame clones and is missing some. The sample comprises tens of thousands of clones, 88% of which are singletons, and about 7% rests with the top ten. This receptor was obtained from an adult who received the AZD1222 COVID-19 vaccine. The chain has TRBV7-2 and TRBJ1-5; 7 bases are shared with TRBD1. Sequencing used peripheral blood, obtained 28 days after the second AZD1222 dose. The CDR3 nucleotides are TGTGCCAGCAGCTTCCAAGGGGGCCCTCAGCCCCAGCATTTT. Its translation: CASSFQGGPQPQHF.